Sequencing of this T cell receptor (beta chain) was carried out in a study of T cell changes during pregnancy in multiple sclerosis. The data were produced by immunoSEQ multiplex PCR, yet TCRdb's version contains in-frame clones alone and is incomplete. The table lists some 60,000 clones, 80% to 95% of them singletons. Sequenced here: CD4+ T cells from peripheral blood mononuclear cells, sampled before pregnancy. This sequence was found in a female donor with multiple sclerosis, enrolled in a pregnancy study.

CDR3 protein: CASHPGRGRSAFF. DNA of the CDR3: TGTGCCAGCCACCCCGGGAGGGGGCGTTCTGCTTTCTTT. The V and J genes are TRBV6-1 and TRBJ1-1; 7 nucleotides agree with TRBD1. CDR3 length: 13 residues. V shed 8 bases and J 11 bases; nucleotides not matched to a gene: 14. Germline CDR1 and CDR2: MNHNS and SASEGT.